This entry features one TCR beta chain sequence. This record belongs to a study of blood T cell repertoires in COVID-19. Study-wide context: Material from acute and convalescent COVID-19 was sourced from the United States, Italy and Spain. T cells, B-cell-depleted T cells, or PBMCs provided the cDNA or gDNA that served as material.

The CDR3 extends over 13 amino acids. CDR1 and CDR2 (germline): SNHLY, FYNNEI. The junction had 6 bases not matched to a gene; V was cut back by 5 bases and J by 5 bases. Methods used by the authors: Amplification of reference gene primers provided the estimated nucleated cell counts. Method: immunoSEQ multiplex PCR; TCRdb's copy keeps in-frame clones and lacks some. V and J calls and clone size are copied from that table; D and trimming were computed from the DNA. The sample records 140,000 to 150,000 clones, around four fifths being singletons. The sample comprised peripheral blood. The clonotype was recovered from a human donor in a cohort sampled during active COVID-19. The chain carries TRBV2 and TRBJ2-7, with TRBD1 identical over 7 bases. Here the CDR3 reads CASSQQGNHEQYF. The CDR3 DNA is TGTGCCAGCAGTCAACAGGGGAACCACGAGCAGTACTTC.